The 17 T cell receptor beta chains in this list originate from one sample, sequenced in a study of shared clonotypes between healthy human individuals. Data came from immunoSEQ multiplex PCR; TCRdb stores just in-frame clones and leaves some out. The sample has roughly 2,000,000 clones, 80% to 95% seen once. Naive CD8 cells lacked CD45RO, underwent positive selection for CCR7 and left out terminally differentiated effector memory CD45RA+ cells. The specimen was naive CD8+ T cells from PBMCs. Every receptor here comes from a man aged 18 to 29 in good health. Some clones in this sample may be carry-over from other donors' samples.

The chain combines TRBV29-1 with TRBJ2-7; D is possibly TRBD1 (5 bases). V lost 5 bases to trimming and J lost 4 bases, with 15 bases between them. The CDR3 length is 13 residues. Germline CDR1 and CDR2: SQVTM and ANQGSEA. Here the CDR3 DNA reads TGCAGCGTTCAGGGATCTCCAAATTACGAGCAGTACTTC. This translates into CSVQGSPNYEQYF.

This clone appeared a single time. The CDR3: CACNGLAAYNEQFF. As DNA, the CDR3 is TGTGCCTGTAACGGACTAGCGGCCTACAATGAGCAGTTCTTC. The rearrangement joins TRBV30 to TRBJ2-1; 10 bases agree with TRBD2. The CDR3 contains 14 residues. Germline CDR1 reads GTSNPN; CDR2 reads SVGIG (reference sequence). V lost 6 bases, J lost 2 bases, and 4 bases stayed unmatched.

In regard to this clone: This sample also contains other DNA sequences that code for the same CDR3. The chain is built from TRBV2 and TRBJ2-7; D may correspond to TRBD1 or TRBD2 (5 bases each). This CDR3 region has 15 residues. Germline CDR1 and CDR2: SNHLY and FYNNEI. Trimming took 2 bases from V and 0 from J, leaving 11 bases between them. The CDR3 loop is CASSELGEGSYEQYF. CDR3 nucleotides: TGTGCCAGCAGTGAATTGGGGGAAGGCTCCTACGAGCAGTACTTC. Combining the CDR3 with reference TRBV2 and TRBJ2-7 gives the whole variable domain EPEVTQTPSHQVTQMGQEVILRCVPISNHLYFYWYRQILGQKVEFLVSFYNNEISEKSEIFDDQFSVERPDGSNFTLKIRSTKLEDSAMYFCASSELGEGSYEQYFGPGTRLTVT.

This chain links TRBV4-1 with TRBJ2-2, with unresolved D. V gave up 0 bases and J gave up 3 bases, with 8 bases separating them. The germline V gene has CDR1 MGHRA and CDR2 YSYEKL. The CDR3 covers 15 residues. The CDR3 protein is CASSQDLTDTGELFF. The CDR3 DNA reads TGCGCCAGCAGCCAAGACCTTACTGACACCGGGGAGCTGTTTTTT.

The chain joins TRBV7-9 to TRBJ2-5; tentative D call: TRBD1 (5 bases). The CDR3 sequence is 14 residues long. Germline lookup yields CDR1 SEHNR and CDR2 FQNEAQ (reference sequence). V dropped 8 bases and J dropped 5 bases, with 18 bases sitting between them. Written as DNA, the CDR3 is TGTGCCAGCTCTATGGACATTGGGCCGGAGACCCAGTACTTC. Its protein product is CASSMDIGPETQYF.

The gene calls are TRBV4-2 and TRBJ2-1; D remains unclear. CDR3 size: 13 residues. The germline CDR1 and CDR2 sequences are LGHNA and YNFKEQ. V was clipped by 1 base and J by 10 bases, with 11 bases between them. The CDR3 DNA reads TGTGCCAGCAGCCAAGGGACGGATGGGGAGCAGTTCTTC. Its protein product is CASSQGTDGEQFF.

The chain links TRBV10-3 to TRBJ1-2, with D perhaps TRBD1 (6 bases). Germline lookup yields CDR1 ENHRY and CDR2 SYGVKD. The CDR3 spans 14 residues. The ends were cut back, 2 bases at V and 7 bases at J, with 14 bases in the middle. CDR3: CAISEGGGTAGYTF. Here the CDR3 DNA reads TGTGCCATCAGTGAGGGAGGGGGGACTGCTGGCTACACCTTC.

This rearrangement joins TRBV29-1 to TRBJ1-4; D unresolved. With 0 bases removed from V and 7 bases from J, the gap between germline ends came to 15 bases. CDR3 length: 15 amino acids. Germline V lookup: CDR1 SQVTM, CDR2 ANQGSEA. The DNA of the CDR3 is TGCAGCGTTGAAGAGCGAACAGCTCAGAGTGAAAAACTGTTTTTT. Amino acid sequence: CSVEERTAQSEKLFF.

The rearrangement uses TRBV29-1 and TRBJ2-7; no definite D call. This CDR3 has 12 amino acids. The germline V gene has CDR1 SQVTM and CDR2 ANQGSEA. V lost 5 bases and J lost 2, with 10 bases in between. CDR3 nucleotides: TGCAGCGTTCCGGGTCTTGCCTACGAGCAGTACTTC. It codes for CSVPGLAYEQYF.

The chain carries TRBV9 and TRBJ2-1; TRBD2 agrees at 10 bases. V gave up 4 bases and J gave up 7 bases; unmatched junction bases: 17. In germline, CDR1 is SGDLS, CDR2 YYNGEE. The CDR3 has 18 residues. CDR3 residues: CASSSPSEGASGGNEQFF. The CDR3 nucleotides read TGTGCCAGCAGCTCACCTAGTGAAGGCGCTAGCGGGGGAAATGAGCAGTTCTTC.

Note on this clone: One base away lies a much larger clone, so this may be a sequencing read error. The chain employs TRBV27 and TRBJ2-2; D call uncertain. The CDR3 runs 11 residues. V was clipped by 5 bases and J by 4 bases, with 2 bases between them. CDR1 is MNHEY and CDR2 is SMNVEV in the germline V gene (reference sequence). This CDR3 is CASSITGELFF. The CDR3 nucleotides read TGTGCCAGCAGTATCACCGGGGAGCTGTTTTTT.

The J gene is TRBJ1-5, the V gene TRBV7-8, with D perhaps matching TRBD1 (5 bases). The CDR3 runs 18 residues. Per germline, CDR1 SGHVS and CDR2 FQNEAQ. V was trimmed by 0 bases and J by 3 bases, leaving 18 bases between them. DNA of the CDR3: TGTGCCAGCAGCTTAGCGCCCCCCGACAGTGTACTCAATCAGCCCCAGCATTTT. Protein: CASSLAPPDSVLNQPQHF.

The rearrangement joins TRBV2 to TRBJ1-5; D ambiguous. This CDR3 region has 17 residues. Germline CDR1 reads SNHLY; CDR2 reads FYNNEI. V gave up 7 bases and J gave up 0 bases, with 19 bases separating them. CDR3 protein: CASNTEAGGYSNQPQHF. The CDR3 DNA reads as TGTGCCAGCAATACCGAGGCGGGAGGGTATAGCAATCAGCCCCAGCATTTT.

The chain combines TRBV29-1 with TRBJ1-5; D is perhaps TRBD1 (5 bases). Germline CDR1 is SQVTM and CDR2 is ANQGSEA. The CDR3 consists of 13 residues. Trimming took off 4 bases at V and 6 bases at J, with 13 bases between the two ends. The CDR3 nucleotides read TGCAGCGTTGGTGGGGGAGGGTTTCAGCCCCAGCATTTT. Encoded protein: CSVGGGGFQPQHF.

The chain is built from TRBV9 and TRBJ2-7; D might be TRBD1 (5 bases). The V and J ends lost 4 bases and 0 bases respectively, with 14 bases between them. CDR1 SGDLS and CDR2 YYNGEE come from the germline V gene. The CDR3 sequence is 15 residues long. CDR3 sequence reads: CASSLAAGFSYEQYF. Here the CDR3 DNA reads TGTGCCAGCAGCCTCGCGGCAGGGTTCTCCTACGAGCAGTACTTC.

This chain links TRBV30 with TRBJ1-5; TRBD1 matches 10 bases. V lost 1 base, J lost 8 bases, and 8 bases stayed unmatched. There are 15 residues in the CDR3. Per germline, CDR1 GTSNPN and CDR2 SVGIG (reference sequence). The CDR3 loop is CAWSDRDRGGEPQHF. CDR3 nucleotides: TGTGCCTGGAGTGACCGGGACAGGGGAGGAGAGCCCCAGCATTTT.

The V gene is TRBV28, the J gene TRBJ2-7; D is unresolved. The CDR3 is 12 amino acids. V lost 8 bases to trimming and J lost 2 bases, with 10 bases between them. Germline V gene lookup returns CDR1 MDHEN and CDR2 SYDVKM. The DNA of the CDR3 is TGTGCCAGCGTCCAAACAACCTACGAGCAGTACTTC. Its protein product is CASVQTTYEQYF. Looking up the rest from reference TRBV28 and TRBJ2-7 gives the full variable domain: DVKVTQSSRYLVKRTGEKVFLECVQDMDHENMFWYRQDPGLGLRLIYFSYDVKMKEKGDIPEGYSVSREKKERFSLILESASTNQTSMYLCASVQTTYEQYFGPGTRLTVT.